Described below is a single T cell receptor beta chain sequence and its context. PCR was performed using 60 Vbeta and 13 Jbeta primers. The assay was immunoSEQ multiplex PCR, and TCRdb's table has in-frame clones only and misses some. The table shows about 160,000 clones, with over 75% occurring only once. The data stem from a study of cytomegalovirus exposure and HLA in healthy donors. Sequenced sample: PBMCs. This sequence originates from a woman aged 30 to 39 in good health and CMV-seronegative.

As DNA, the CDR3 is TGTGCCAGTAGTCCGGACTTAGATACGCAGTATTTT. Protein sequence: CASSPDLDTQYF. The gene calls are TRBV19 and TRBJ2-3; possibly TRBD2 for D (5 bases). The germline V gene has CDR1 LNHDA and CDR2 SQIVND (reference sequence). Trimming left V 5 bases short and J 5 bases short, with 8 bases between. This CDR3 spans 12 amino acids. Variable domain in full (rest from reference TRBV19 and TRBJ2-3): DGGITQSPKYLFRKEGQNVTLSCEQNLNHDAMYWYRQDPGQGLRLIYYSQIVNDFQKGDIAEGYSVSREKKESFPLTVTSAQKNPTAFYLCASSPDLDTQYFGPGTRLTVL.